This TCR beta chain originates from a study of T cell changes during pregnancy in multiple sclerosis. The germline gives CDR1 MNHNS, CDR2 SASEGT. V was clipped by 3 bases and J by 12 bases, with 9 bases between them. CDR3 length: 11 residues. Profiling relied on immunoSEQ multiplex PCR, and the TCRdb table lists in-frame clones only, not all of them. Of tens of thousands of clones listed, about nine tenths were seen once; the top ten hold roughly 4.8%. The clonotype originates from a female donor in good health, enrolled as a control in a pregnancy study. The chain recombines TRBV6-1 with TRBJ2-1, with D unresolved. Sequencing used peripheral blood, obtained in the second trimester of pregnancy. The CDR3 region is CASSELEGQFF. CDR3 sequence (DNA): TGTGCCAGCAGTGAGCTAGAAGGGCAGTTCTTC.